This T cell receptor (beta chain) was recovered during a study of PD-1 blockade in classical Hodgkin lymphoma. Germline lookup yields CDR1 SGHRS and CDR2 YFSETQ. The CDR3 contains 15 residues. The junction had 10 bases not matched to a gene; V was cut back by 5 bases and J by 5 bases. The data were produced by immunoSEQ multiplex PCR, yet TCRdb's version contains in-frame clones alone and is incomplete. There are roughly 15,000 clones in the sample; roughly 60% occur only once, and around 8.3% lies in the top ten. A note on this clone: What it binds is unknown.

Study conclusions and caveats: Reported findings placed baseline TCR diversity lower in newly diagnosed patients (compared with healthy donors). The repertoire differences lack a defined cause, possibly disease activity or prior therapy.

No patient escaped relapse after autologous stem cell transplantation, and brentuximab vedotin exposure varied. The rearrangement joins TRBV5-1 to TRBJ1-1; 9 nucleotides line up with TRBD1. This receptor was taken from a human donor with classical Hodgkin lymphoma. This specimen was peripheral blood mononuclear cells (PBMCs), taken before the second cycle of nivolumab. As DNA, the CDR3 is TGCGCCAGCAGATCGGGACAGGGTTGGATAACTGAAGCTTTCTTT. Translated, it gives CASRSGQGWITEAFF.